Sequencing of this T cell receptor (beta chain) was carried out in a study of blood T cell repertoires in COVID-19. Study-wide background: From the United States, Italy and Spain came samples of acute and convalescent COVID-19.

The germline V gene encodes CDR1 SNHLY and CDR2 FYNNEI. V lost 10 bases to trimming and J lost 2 bases; unmatched junction nucleotides: 7. The CDR3 covers 14 residues. Cohort placement rested on clinical history that participants reported themselves. In the authors' methods: Nucleated cell number was recorded as an estimate derived from reference gene primer amplification. The table came from immunoSEQ multiplex PCR; TCRdb's copy has only in-frame clones and leaves some out. That table is the source of V, J and clone size, and D and trimming were worked out from the DNA. The profile shows some 250,000 clones, around 86% of them singletons.

The source is a middle-aged woman with acute COVID-19. The source material was PBMCs or T cells enriched from blood (not recorded which). This rearrangement joins TRBV2 to TRBJ2-7; 11 nucleotides align to TRBD2. The CDR3 loop reads CAIRGLAAAYEQYF. CDR3 nucleotides: TGTGCCATACGGGGACTAGCGGCTGCCTACGAGCAGTACTTC.